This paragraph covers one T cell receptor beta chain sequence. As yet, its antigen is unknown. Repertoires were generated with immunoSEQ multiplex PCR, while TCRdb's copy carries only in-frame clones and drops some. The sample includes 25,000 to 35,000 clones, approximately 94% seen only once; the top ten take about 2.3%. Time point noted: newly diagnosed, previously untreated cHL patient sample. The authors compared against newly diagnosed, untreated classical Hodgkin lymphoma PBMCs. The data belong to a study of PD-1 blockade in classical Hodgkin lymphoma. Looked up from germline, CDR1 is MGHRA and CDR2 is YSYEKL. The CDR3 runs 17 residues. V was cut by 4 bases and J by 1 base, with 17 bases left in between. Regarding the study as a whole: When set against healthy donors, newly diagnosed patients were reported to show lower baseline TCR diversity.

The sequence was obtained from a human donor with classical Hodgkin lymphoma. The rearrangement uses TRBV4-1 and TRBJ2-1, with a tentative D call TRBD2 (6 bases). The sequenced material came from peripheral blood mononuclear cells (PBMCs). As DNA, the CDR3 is TGCGCCAGCAGCCGATCCGGGGGACCGAATTCCTACAATGAGCAGTTCTTC. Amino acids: CASSRSGGPNSYNEQFF.